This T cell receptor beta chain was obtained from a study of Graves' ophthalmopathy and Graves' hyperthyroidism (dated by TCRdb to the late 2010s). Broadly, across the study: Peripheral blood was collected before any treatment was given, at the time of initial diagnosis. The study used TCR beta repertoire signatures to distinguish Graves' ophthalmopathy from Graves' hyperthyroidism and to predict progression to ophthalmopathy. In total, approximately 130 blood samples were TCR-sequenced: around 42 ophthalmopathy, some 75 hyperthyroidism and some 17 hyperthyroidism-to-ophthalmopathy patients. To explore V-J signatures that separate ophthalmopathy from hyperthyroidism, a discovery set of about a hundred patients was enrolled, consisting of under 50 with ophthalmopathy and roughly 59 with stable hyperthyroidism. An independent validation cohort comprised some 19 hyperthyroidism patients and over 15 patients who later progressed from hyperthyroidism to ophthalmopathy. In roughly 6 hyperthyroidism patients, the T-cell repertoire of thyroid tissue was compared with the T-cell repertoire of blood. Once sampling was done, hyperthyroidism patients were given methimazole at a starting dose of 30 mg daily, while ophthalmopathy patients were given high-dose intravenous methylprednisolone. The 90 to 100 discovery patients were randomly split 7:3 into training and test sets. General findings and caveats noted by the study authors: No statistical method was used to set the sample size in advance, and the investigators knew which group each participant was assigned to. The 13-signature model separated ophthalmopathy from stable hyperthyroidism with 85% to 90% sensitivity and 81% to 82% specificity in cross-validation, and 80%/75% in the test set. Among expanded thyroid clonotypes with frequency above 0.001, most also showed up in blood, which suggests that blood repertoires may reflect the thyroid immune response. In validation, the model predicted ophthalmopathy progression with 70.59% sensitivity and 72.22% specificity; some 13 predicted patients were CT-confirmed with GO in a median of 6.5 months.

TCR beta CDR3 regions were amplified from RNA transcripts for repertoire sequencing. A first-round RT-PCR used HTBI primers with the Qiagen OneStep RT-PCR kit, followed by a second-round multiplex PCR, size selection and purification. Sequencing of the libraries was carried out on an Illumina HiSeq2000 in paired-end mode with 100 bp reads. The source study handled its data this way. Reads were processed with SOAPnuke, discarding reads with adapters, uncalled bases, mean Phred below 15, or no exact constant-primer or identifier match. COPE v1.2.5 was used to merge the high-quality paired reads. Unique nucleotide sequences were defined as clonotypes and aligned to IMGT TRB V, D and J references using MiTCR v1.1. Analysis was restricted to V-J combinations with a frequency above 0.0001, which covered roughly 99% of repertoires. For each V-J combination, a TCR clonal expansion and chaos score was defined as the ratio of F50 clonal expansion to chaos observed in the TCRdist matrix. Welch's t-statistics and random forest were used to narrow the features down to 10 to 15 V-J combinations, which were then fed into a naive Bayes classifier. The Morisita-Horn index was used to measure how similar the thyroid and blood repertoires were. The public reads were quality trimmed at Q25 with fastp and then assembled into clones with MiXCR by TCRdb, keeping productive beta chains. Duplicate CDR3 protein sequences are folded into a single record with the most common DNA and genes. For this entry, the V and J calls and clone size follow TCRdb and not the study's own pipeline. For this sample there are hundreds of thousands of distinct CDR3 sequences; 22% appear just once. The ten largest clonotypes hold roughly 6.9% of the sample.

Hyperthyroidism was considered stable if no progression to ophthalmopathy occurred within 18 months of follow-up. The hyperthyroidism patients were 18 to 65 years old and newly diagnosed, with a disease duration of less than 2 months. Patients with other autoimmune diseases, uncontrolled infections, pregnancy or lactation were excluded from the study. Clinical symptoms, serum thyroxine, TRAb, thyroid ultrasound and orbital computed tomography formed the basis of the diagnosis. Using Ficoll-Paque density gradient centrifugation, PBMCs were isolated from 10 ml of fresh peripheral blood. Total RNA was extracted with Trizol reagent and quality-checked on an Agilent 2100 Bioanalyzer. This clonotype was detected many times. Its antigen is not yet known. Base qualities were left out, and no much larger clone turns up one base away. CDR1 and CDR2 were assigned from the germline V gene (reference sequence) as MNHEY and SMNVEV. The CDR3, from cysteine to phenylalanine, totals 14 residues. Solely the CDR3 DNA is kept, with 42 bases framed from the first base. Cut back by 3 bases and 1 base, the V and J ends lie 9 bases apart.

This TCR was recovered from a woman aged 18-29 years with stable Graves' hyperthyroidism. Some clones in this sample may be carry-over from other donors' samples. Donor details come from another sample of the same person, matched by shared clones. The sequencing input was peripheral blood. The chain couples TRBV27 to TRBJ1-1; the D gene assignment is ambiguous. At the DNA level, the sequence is TGTGCCAGCAGTTTTACCATGGGGAACACTGAAGCTTTCTTT. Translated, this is CASSFTMGNTEAFF.